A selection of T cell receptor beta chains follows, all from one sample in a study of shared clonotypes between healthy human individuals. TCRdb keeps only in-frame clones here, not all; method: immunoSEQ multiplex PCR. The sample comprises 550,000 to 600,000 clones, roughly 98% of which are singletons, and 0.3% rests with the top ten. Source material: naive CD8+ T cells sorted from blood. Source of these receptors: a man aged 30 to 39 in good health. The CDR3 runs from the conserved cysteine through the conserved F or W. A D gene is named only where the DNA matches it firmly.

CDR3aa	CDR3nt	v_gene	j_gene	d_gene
CSVVASGRPYEQYF	TGCAGCGTTGTGGCTAGCGGGAGGCCCTACGAGCAGTACTTC	TRBV29-1	TRBJ2-7	TRBD2
CASSPGTGVEQYF	TGTGCCAGCAGCCCCGGGACAGGGGTCGAGCAGTACTTC	TRBV28	TRBJ2-7	TRBD1
CASRTSYNNEQFF	TGTGCCAGCAGGACTAGTTATAACAATGAGCAGTTCTTC	TRBV13	TRBJ2-1	-
CASSYPSDTQYF	TGTGCCAGCAGCTACCCCTCCGATACGCAGTATTTT	TRBV28	TRBJ2-3	-
CASSGGTSGRLDEQFF	TGCGCCAGCAGCGGGGGGACTAGCGGGAGGCTCGATGAGCAGTTCTTC	TRBV5-1	TRBJ2-1	TRBD2
CASSYARGVNTEAFF	TGTGCCAGCAGCTACGCCAGGGGGGTGAACACTGAAGCTTTCTTT	TRBV7-6	TRBJ1-1	TRBD1
CASSETVSGNTIYF	TGTGCCAGCAGTGAAACAGTCTCTGGAAACACCATATATTTT	TRBV2	TRBJ1-3	-
CASSPVHRAFPTGELFF	TGTGCCAGCTCACCGGTACACCGGGCATTTCCTACCGGGGAGCTGTTTTTT	TRBV18	TRBJ2-2	-
CASSQGFFDTQYF	TGTGCCAGCAGCCAAGGTTTCTTCGATACGCAGTATTTT	TRBV14	TRBJ2-3	-
CASSPGDGTYEQYF	TGCGCCAGCAGCCCAGGGGACGGGACCTACGAGCAGTACTTC	TRBV5-1	TRBJ2-7	-
CASSLVGGQSLSREKLFF	TGTGCCAGCAGCTTAGTAGGGGGTCAATCTCTCTCTCGTGAAAAACTGTTTTTT	TRBV7-8	TRBJ1-4	-
CASSPPGQGGYTF	TGTGCCAGCAGCCCTCCGGGACAGGGGGGCTACACCTTC	TRBV7-9	TRBJ1-2	TRBD1
CASSNPLEGFFDEQFF	TGCGCCAGCAGCAACCCACTAGAAGGCTTTTTTGATGAGCAGTTCTTC	TRBV4-1	TRBJ2-1	-
CSVELVGSLYEQYF	TGCAGCGTTGAACTCGTCGGCAGCCTCTACGAGCAGTACTTC	TRBV29-1	TRBJ2-7	-
CASSTRSYNEQFF	TGTGCCAGCAGTACTAGATCCTACAATGAGCAGTTCTTC	TRBV27	TRBJ2-1	-
CASSIPVRRGPNTEAFF	TGTGCCAGCAGCATCCCGGTAAGGAGGGGTCCAAACACTGAAGCTTTCTTT	TRBV7-9	TRBJ1-1	-